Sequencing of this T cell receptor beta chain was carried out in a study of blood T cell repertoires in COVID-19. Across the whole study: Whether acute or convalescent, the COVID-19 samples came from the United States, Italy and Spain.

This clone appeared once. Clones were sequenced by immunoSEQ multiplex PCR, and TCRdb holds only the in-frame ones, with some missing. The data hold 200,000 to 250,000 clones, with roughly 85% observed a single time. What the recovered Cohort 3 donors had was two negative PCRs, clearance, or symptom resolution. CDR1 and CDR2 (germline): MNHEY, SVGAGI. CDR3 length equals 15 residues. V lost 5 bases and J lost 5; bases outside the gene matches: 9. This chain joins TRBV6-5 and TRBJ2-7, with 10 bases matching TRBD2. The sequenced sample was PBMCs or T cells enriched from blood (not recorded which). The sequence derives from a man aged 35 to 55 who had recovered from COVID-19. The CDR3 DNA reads TGTGCCAGCAGTCCTAACCCTAGCGGGAGTAACGAGCAGTACTTC. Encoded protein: CASSPNPSGSNEQYF.